These 6 T cell receptor beta chains were sequenced from one sample in a study of cytomegalovirus exposure and HLA in healthy donors. PCR employed 60 Vbeta and 13 Jbeta primers. Here immunoSEQ multiplex PCR was the method, and the copy in TCRdb shows in-frame clones only, minus some. The specimen's table records approximately 150,000 clones. Sequencing was performed on PBMCs. The receptors stem from a woman aged 50 to 60 in good health and CMV-seronegative.

The V call is TRBV18, the J call TRBJ2-5, with D possibly being TRBD1 (5 bases). Germline CDR1 KGHSH, CDR2 LQKENI. V lost 3 bases to trimming and J lost 0 bases, with 11 bases between them. CDR3 size: 15 residues. In DNA, the CDR3 is TGTGCCAGCTCACCTTCAGACAGACACCAAGAGACCCAGTACTTC. As protein: CASSPSDRHQETQYF. The variable domain in full, with the rest retrieved from reference TRBV18 and TRBJ2-5, is NAGVMQNPRHLVRRRGQEARLRCSPMKGHSHVYWYRQLPEEGLKFMVYLQKENIIDESGMPKERFSAEFPKEGPSILRIQQVVRGDSAAYFCASSPSDRHQETQYFGPGTRLLVL.

The chain employs TRBV19 and TRBJ2-7, with D tentatively TRBD2 (5 bases). The CDR3 is 13 residues long. Germline V lookup: CDR1 LNHDA, CDR2 SQIVND (reference sequence). Trimming took off 5 bases at V and 5 bases at J, with 13 bases between the two ends. CDR3: CASSRGQTNEQYF. The DNA of the CDR3 is TGTGCCAGTAGTCGAGGGCAGACAAACGAGCAGTACTTC.

The chain combines TRBV7-3 with TRBJ2-7, with D hard to call. Germline V gene sequence: CDR1 SGHTA, CDR2 FQGTGA. The V gene lost 1 base and the J gene lost 2 bases, with 9 bases spanning the gap. CDR3 length: 14 amino acids. The CDR3 sequence: CASSLSQDAYEQYF. The CDR3, as DNA: TGTGCCAGCAGCTTAAGCCAGGATGCCTACGAGCAGTACTTC.

This chain links TRBV7-2 with TRBJ2-3, with 7 nucleotides matching TRBD1. Germline CDR1 and CDR2: SGHTA and FQGNSA. V was pared by 4 bases and J by 0 bases, with 4 bases of the junction left unmatched. The CDR3 has 15 amino acids. The CDR3 DNA reads as TGTGCCAGCAGCTCTACAGGGGAGAGCACAGATACGCAGTATTTT. Its translation is CASSSTGESTDTQYF.

The rearrangement uses TRBV12-5 and TRBJ1-2; 7 nucleotides agree with TRBD1. Germline values: CDR1 LGHNT, CDR2 FRNRAP. The CDR3 extends over 14 amino acids. The J segment lost 7 bases and the V segment lost 0 bases, leaving 5 bases of the junction unmatched. The CDR3 DNA reads as TGTGCTAGTGGTTTGGTACGAGAGGGGGCTGGCTACACCTTC. Protein: CASGLVREGAGYTF. The full variable domain, completed using reference TRBV12-5 and TRBJ1-2, is DARVTQTPRHKVTEMGQEVTMRCQPILGHNTVFWYRQTMMQGLELLAYFRNRAPLDDSGMPKDRFSAEMPDATLATLKIQPSEPRDSAVYFCASGLVREGAGYTFGSGTRLTVV.

The chain combines TRBV19 with TRBJ2-1; no clear D gene. This CDR3 region has 19 residues. The V end was cut by 3 bases, the J end by 0 bases, with 21 bases between. The germline V gene has CDR1 LNHDA and CDR2 SQIVND (reference sequence). CDR3 DNA: TGTGCCAGTAGTATCATACTATCCACACTAACGGCCTCCTACAATGAGCAGTTCTTC. Protein product: CASSIILSTLTASYNEQFF.